What follows are 24 T cell receptor beta chains derived from one specimen sequenced in a study of cytomegalovirus exposure and HLA in healthy donors. This PCR relied on a set of 60 Vbeta primers and 13 Jbeta primers. The data were produced by immunoSEQ multiplex PCR, yet TCRdb's version contains in-frame clones alone and is incomplete. Here the sample spans 90,000 to 120,000 clones, about 74% being singletons. Sequencing was done on a sample of PBMCs. The receptors shown here come from a female donor in good health and CMV-seropositive.

The chain has TRBV2 and TRBJ2-7, with 7 bases identical to TRBD2. This CDR3 is 16 amino acids long. Germline lookup yields CDR1 SNHLY and CDR2 FYNNEI. CDR3 coding DNA: TGTGCGAGCCACACCCCGGGGAGGGAGCAGGTCCACGAGCAGTACTTC. Translated, it gives CASHTPGREQVHEQYF.

This clone was seen once. J is TRBJ1-1 and V is TRBV6-6; D is unresolved. The CDR3 has 16 amino acids. V shed 2 bases and J shed 1 base, with 14 bases lying between them. The V gene's germline CDR1 is MNHNY and CDR2 SVGAGI (reference sequence). CDR3 nucleotides: TGTGCCAGCAGTTACGTGGTGGTAGAGGGGAACACTGAAGCTTTCTTT. This encodes CASSYVVVEGNTEAFF.

The chain has TRBV21-1 and TRBJ1-6; the D call TRBD1 from the table was never checked on the DNA. TRBV21-1 is classified as a pseudogene. This CDR3 spans 15 amino acids. CDR3 region: CASSKTGQINSPLHF. CDR3 nucleotides: TGTGCCAGCAGCAAAACGGGACAGATTAATTCACCCCTCCACTTT.

The V and J genes are TRBV2 and TRBJ2-5; TRBD1 agrees at 7 bases. The J segment lost 3 bases and the V segment lost 4 bases, leaving 2 bases of the junction unmatched. Germline loops: CDR1 SNHLY, CDR2 FYNNEI. The CDR3 is 13 amino acids. The CDR3 spells CASSGDREETQYF. The CDR3, as DNA: TGTGCCAGCAGTGGTGACAGGGAAGAGACCCAGTACTTC.

In this sample, this clone turned up once. V usage is TRBV7-6 and J usage is TRBJ2-7; TRBD2 matches 10 bases. Germline V gene lookup returns CDR1 SGHVS and CDR2 FNYEAQ. This CDR3 is 16 amino acids long. After removal of 0 bases from V and 6 bases from J, the junction contained 8 bases not matched to a gene. Here the CDR3 DNA reads TGTGCCAGCAGCTTAGCGGCTAGCGGGAGAGTACGCGAGCAGTACTTC. Amino acid sequence: CASSLAASGRVREQYF.

V gene TRBV9 combines with J gene TRBJ2-1, with 9 bases aligning to TRBD1. CDR1 is SGDLS and CDR2 is YYNGEE in the germline V gene. The J segment lost 3 bases and the V segment lost 3 bases, leaving 4 bases of the junction unmatched. This CDR3 has 15 amino acids. The CDR3 bases are TGTGCCAGCAGCGCAGGACAGGGGCGCTACAATGAGCAGTTCTTC. Translating it yields CASSAGQGRYNEQFF.

J is TRBJ1-4 and V is TRBV6-6, with 12 nucleotides matching TRBD1. With 8 bases clipped from V and 7 bases from J, the junction kept 5 bases outside the gene matches. Germline CDR1 reads MNHNY; CDR2 reads SVGAGI (reference sequence). The CDR3 extends over 14 amino acids. The DNA for the CDR3 is TGTGCCAGCCGGGGACAGGGGGCCTCTGAAAAACTGTTTTTT. It translates to CASRGQGASEKLFF.

This clone occurred a few times. The chain combines TRBV7-2 with TRBJ2-7; TRBD1 agrees at 10 bases. Trimming at V came to 4 bases and at J to 1 base, leaving 4 bases not matched to a gene. This CDR3 has 15 residues. The germline gives CDR1 SGHTA, CDR2 FQGNSA. CDR3 in amino acids: CASSSRTGGSYEQYF. DNA of the CDR3: TGTGCCAGCAGCTCTCGGACAGGGGGATCCTACGAGCAGTACTTC. The full variable domain, its missing parts supplied by reference TRBV7-2 and TRBJ2-7, is GAGVSQSPSNKVTEKGKDVELRCDPISGHTALYWYRQSLGQGLEFLIYFQGNSAPDKSGLPSDRFSAERTGGSVSTLTIQRTQQEDSAVYLCASSSRTGGSYEQYFGPGTRLTVT.

This clone was seen a single time. CDR3 bases: TGCGCCAGCAGCCAGTATGCCGGTGGGAACACTGAAGCTTTCTTT. Amino acids: CASSQYAGGNTEAFF. The chain employs TRBV4-1 and TRBJ1-1, with D unclear. Trimming left V 3 bases short and J 1 base short, with 12 bases between. The CDR3 contains 15 residues. Germline values: CDR1 MGHRA, CDR2 YSYEKL.

This chain uses TRBV30 with TRBJ2-3, with 11 bases that match TRBD2. Germline trimming cut 3 bases from V and 0 bases from J; bases unmatched to any gene: 2. CDR1 is GTSNPN and CDR2 is SVGIG in the germline V gene (reference sequence). CDR3 size: 15 residues. The chain's CDR3 is CAWSLAGGSTDTQYF. DNA for the CDR3: TGTGCCTGGAGCCTAGCGGGGGGTAGCACAGATACGCAGTATTTT.

The rearrangement joins TRBV28 to TRBJ2-3; 11 positions agree with TRBD1. The CDR3 runs 16 residues. The J segment lost 1 base and the V segment lost 4 bases, leaving 4 bases of the junction unmatched. Germline V gene sequence: CDR1 MDHEN, CDR2 SYDVKM. CDR3 sequence reads: CASSSGQGVGTDTQYF. The CDR3 DNA follows: TGTGCCAGCAGTTCGGGACAGGGGGTAGGCACAGATACGCAGTATTTT.

This clone was found a few times. This rearrangement joins TRBV7-9 to TRBJ2-3; D is uncertain. CDR3 size: 13 residues. V shed 7 bases and J shed 9 bases, with 17 bases lying between them. Germline loops: CDR1 SEHNR, CDR2 FQNEAQ (reference sequence). This CDR3 reads CASTPKGLETQYF. CDR3 in DNA: TGTGCCAGCACGCCGAAAGGTCTAGAGACGCAGTATTTT.

The chain recombines TRBV14 with TRBJ1-4; 7 nucleotides agree with TRBD1. Trimming cost V 5 bases and J 4 bases; bases outside gene matches: 10. Germline V gene sequence: CDR1 SGHDN, CDR2 FVKESK. This CDR3 is built from 16 residues. The CDR3 spells CASSSISGQSNEKLFF. CDR3 DNA sequence: TGTGCCAGCAGCTCAATATCGGGACAGAGTAATGAAAAACTGTTTTTT.

The J gene is TRBJ2-2, the V gene TRBV19, with TRBD2 identical over 8 bases. Losses at the gene ends were 2 bases for V and 4 bases for J; bases not matched to a gene: 6. The CDR3 runs 16 residues. Germline V lookup: CDR1 LNHDA, CDR2 SQIVND (reference sequence). The CDR3 coding sequence is TGTGCCAGTAGTATAAGAGGCGGGAGGACCACCGGGGAGCTGTTTTTT. This encodes CASSIRGGRTTGELFF.

The chain is built from TRBV6-6 and TRBJ1-1, with D unclear. Germline lookup yields CDR1 MNHNY and CDR2 SVGAGI (reference sequence). The CDR3 contains 13 residues. V dropped 7 bases and J dropped 3 bases, with 12 bases sitting between them. The CDR3 DNA follows: TGTGCCAGCAACCGCGTCGGGGACACTGAAGCTTTCTTT. This sequence encodes CASNRVGDTEAFF.

On this clone: At one end, the junction sequence differs from germline, possibly due to a read error. The chain employs TRBV7-7 and TRBJ1-2, with 12 bases matching TRBD1. Germline V CDR1 and CDR2: SSHAT, FNYEAQ (reference sequence). This CDR3 is 15 amino acids long. CDR3 residues: CASIPPGDRGHGYTF. The CDR3 DNA follows: TGTGCTAGCATCCCCCCAGGGGACAGGGGGCATGGCTACACCTTC.

Turning to this clone: Other DNA sequences from this sample encode an identical CDR3 as well. V and J are TRBV28 and TRBJ1-5; 8 bases align to TRBD1. Germline V gene lookup returns CDR1 MDHEN and CDR2 SYDVKM. V trimming: 5 bases; J trimming: 6 bases; junction bases outside the gene matches: 6. The CDR3 is made up of 14 amino acids. The CDR3 spells CASSGNRGSQPQHF. CDR3 nucleotide sequence: TGTGCCAGCAGTGGGAACAGGGGGTCTCAGCCCCAGCATTTT. The variable domain in full, with the rest retrieved from reference TRBV28 and TRBJ1-5, is DVKVTQSSRYLVKRTGEKVFLECVQDMDHENMFWYRQDPGLGLRLIYFSYDVKMKEKGDIPEGYSVSREKKERFSLILESASTNQTSMYLCASSGNRGSQPQHFGDGTRLSIL.

V usage is TRBV18 and J usage is TRBJ2-7; TRBD2 is a possible D gene (6 bases). The V gene's germline CDR1 is KGHSH and CDR2 LQKENI. The CDR3 length is 14 residues. V was cut by 3 bases and J by 2 bases, with 11 bases left in between. The CDR3 here is CASSPRAGPYEQYF. CDR3 DNA: TGTGCCAGCTCACCTCGGGCGGGACCCTACGAGCAGTACTTC. The full variable domain, in which reference TRBV18 and TRBJ2-7 provide the parts outside the CDR3, is NAGVMQNPRHLVRRRGQEARLRCSPMKGHSHVYWYRQLPEEGLKFMVYLQKENIIDESGMPKERFSAEFPKEGPSILRIQQVVRGDSAAYFCASSPRAGPYEQYFGPGTRLTVT.

The V call is TRBV19, the J call TRBJ2-3; TRBD1 might be the D (6 bases). CDR3 size: 15 residues. Germline V lookup: CDR1 LNHDA, CDR2 SQIVND (reference sequence). Trimming took 5 bases from V and 0 from J, leaving 12 bases between them. This chain's CDR3 is CASSSQDSSTDTQYF. The CDR3 coding sequence is TGTGCCAGTAGTTCCCAGGACAGTAGCACAGATACGCAGTATTTT.

V and J are TRBV20-1 and TRBJ2-3, with 7 positions matching TRBD2. The CDR3 is 11 amino acids. Per germline, CDR1 DFQATT and CDR2 SNEGSKA (reference sequence). Written as DNA, the CDR3 is TGCATGGGCGGGAGAAGGGATACGCAGTATTTT. Translating it yields CMGGRRDTQYF.

This sequence joins TRBV27 and TRBJ2-5; tentative D call: TRBD1 (6 bases). CDR1 is MNHEY, CDR2 SMNVEV, per germline (reference sequence). The V gene lost 6 bases and the J gene lost 2 bases, with 19 bases spanning the gap. CDR3 length: 16 amino acids. In DNA, the CDR3 is TGTGCCAGCAGACCCAGGCGGACAGCGCCACAAGAGACCCAGTACTTC. Encoded protein: CASRPRRTAPQETQYF.

V is TRBV28 and J is TRBJ1-2; 9 nucleotides match TRBD1. V trimming: 3 bases; J trimming: 4 bases; junction bases outside the gene matches: 12. Germline CDR1 MDHEN, CDR2 SYDVKM. This CDR3 region has 17 residues. The CDR3 nucleotides are TGTGCCAGCAGTTTCCCAGAGGGACAGGGTAGGAGCTATGGCTACACCTTC. Its translation: CASSFPEGQGRSYGYTF.

The V call is TRBV2, the J call TRBJ1-6; 7 nucleotides match TRBD1. J lost 5 bases, V lost 6 bases, and 10 bases had no gene match. Germline V gives CDR1 SNHLY, CDR2 FYNNEI. The CDR3 is 16 amino acids. CDR3 nucleotide sequence: TGTGCCAGCAGAAGAGATTCCGGGACAGATAATTCACCCCTCCACTTT. Protein sequence: CASRRDSGTDNSPLHF.

CDR3 sequence reads: CASSLNGAGRNSPLHF. CDR3 coding DNA: TGCGCCAGCAGCTTGAATGGCGCAGGGCGTAATTCACCCCTCCACTTT. The chain joins TRBV5-1 to TRBJ1-6; D may be TRBD1 (5 bases). Trimming took off 1 base at V and 6 bases at J, with 14 bases between the two ends. The germline V gene encodes CDR1 SGHRS and CDR2 YFSETQ. The CDR3 contains 16 residues.